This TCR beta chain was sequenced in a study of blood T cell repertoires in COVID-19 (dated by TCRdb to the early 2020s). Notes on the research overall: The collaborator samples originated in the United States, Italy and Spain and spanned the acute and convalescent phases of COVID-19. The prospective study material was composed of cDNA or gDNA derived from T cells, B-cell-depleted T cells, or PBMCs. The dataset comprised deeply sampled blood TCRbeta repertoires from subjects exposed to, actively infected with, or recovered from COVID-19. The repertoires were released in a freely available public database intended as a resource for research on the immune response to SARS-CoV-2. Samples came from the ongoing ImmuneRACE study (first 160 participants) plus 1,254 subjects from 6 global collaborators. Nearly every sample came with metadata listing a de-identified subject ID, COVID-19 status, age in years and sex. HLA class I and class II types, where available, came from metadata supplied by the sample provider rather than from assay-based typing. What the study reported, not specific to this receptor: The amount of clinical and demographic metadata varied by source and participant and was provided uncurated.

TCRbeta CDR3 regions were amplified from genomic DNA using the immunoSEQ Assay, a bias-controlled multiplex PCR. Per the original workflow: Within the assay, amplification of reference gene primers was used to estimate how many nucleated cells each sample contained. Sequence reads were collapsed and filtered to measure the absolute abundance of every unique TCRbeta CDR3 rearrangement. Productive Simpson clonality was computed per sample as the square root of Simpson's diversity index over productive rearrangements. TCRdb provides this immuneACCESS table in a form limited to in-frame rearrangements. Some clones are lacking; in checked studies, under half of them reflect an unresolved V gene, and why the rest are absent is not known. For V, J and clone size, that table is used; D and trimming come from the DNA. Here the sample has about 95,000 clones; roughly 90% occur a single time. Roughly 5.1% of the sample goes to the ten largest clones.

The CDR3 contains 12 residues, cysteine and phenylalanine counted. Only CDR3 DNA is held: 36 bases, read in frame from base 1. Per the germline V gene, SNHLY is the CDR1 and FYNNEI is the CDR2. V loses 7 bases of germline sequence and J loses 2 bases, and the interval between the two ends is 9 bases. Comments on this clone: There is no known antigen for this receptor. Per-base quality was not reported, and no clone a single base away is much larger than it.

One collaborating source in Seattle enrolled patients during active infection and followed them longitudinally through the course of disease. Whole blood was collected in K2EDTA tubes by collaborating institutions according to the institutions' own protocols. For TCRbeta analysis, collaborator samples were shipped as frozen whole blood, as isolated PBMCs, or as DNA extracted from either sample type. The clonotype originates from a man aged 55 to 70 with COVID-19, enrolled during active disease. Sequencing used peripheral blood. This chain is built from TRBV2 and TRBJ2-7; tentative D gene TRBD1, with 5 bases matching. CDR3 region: CASTLGAYEQYF. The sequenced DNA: TGTGCCAGCACCCTAGGGGCCTACGAGCAGTACTTC.